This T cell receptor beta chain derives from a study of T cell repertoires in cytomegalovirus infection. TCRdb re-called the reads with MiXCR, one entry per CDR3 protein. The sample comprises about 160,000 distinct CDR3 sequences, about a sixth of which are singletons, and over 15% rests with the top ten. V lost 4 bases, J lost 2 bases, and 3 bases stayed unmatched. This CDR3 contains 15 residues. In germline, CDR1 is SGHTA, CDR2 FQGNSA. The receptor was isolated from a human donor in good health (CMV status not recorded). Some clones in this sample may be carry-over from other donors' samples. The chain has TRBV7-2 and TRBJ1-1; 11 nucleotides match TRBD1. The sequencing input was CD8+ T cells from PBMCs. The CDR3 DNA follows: TGTGCCAGCAGCTCAGGGACAGGGGGAAACACTGAAGCTTTCTTT. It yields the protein CASSSGTGGNTEAFF.